Below, 23 T cell receptor beta chains from the same sample are listed, as sequenced in a study of T cells after posttransplantation cyclophosphamide. Sequencing was performed with immunoSEQ multiplex PCR; in TCRdb, only in-frame clones are kept and a portion is missing. The data show approximately 27,000 clones, with none appearing a single time. Sequencing was done on a sample of PBMCs. Every receptor here comes from a man between 50 and 59 years old in good health, CMV-negative, and a related stem cell transplant donor.

This clone was counted at least ten times. The chain carries TRBV10-3 and TRBJ1-1, with 10 bases identical to TRBD1. The junction had 4 bases not matched to a gene; V was cut back by 7 bases and J by 5 bases. This CDR3 is 13 amino acids long. CDR1 is ENHRY and CDR2 is SYGVKD in the germline V gene. CDR3 in DNA: TGTGCCATCACCCCGGGACAGGGGACTGAAGCTTTCTTT. Residues: CAITPGQGTEAFF.

This clone was detected many times. The chain employs TRBV5-8 and TRBJ1-6; D perhaps matches TRBD1 (6 bases). The ends were cut back, 6 bases at V and 4 bases at J, with 11 bases in the middle. Per the germline V gene, CDR1 is SGHTS and CDR2 is YDEGEE. CDR3 size: 14 residues. The CDR3 sequence: CASTPGVYNSPLHF. DNA for the CDR3: TGTGCCAGCACCCCAGGGGTTTATAATTCACCCCTCCACTTT. Combining the CDR3 with reference TRBV5-8 and TRBJ1-6 gives the whole variable domain EAGVTQSPTHLIKTRGQQATLRCSPISGHTSVYWYQQALGLGLQFLLWYDEGEERNRGNFPPRFSGRQFPNYSSELNVNALELEDSALYLCASTPGVYNSPLHFGNGTRLTVT.

This clone has ten or more counts. V usage is TRBV2 and J usage is TRBJ2-5; a possible D gene is TRBD2 (6 bases). The CDR3 runs to 14 residues. CDR1 is SNHLY, CDR2 FYNNEI, per germline. Trimming stripped 8 bases from V and 4 bases from J, with 17 bases between. This chain's CDR3 is CASGPLGSGETQYF. DNA for the CDR3: TGTGCCAGCGGACCCCTCGGGAGTGGAGAGACCCAGTACTTC.

This clone was found many times. DNA of the CDR3: TGCGCCAGCAGCCCTGGGCACGACTATGGCTACACCTTC. It translates to CASSPGHDYGYTF. V and J are TRBV5-1 and TRBJ1-2; no clear D. Looked up from germline, CDR1 is SGHRS and CDR2 is YFSETQ. This CDR3 has 13 amino acids. The V gene lost 4 bases and the J gene lost 3 bases, with 10 bases spanning the gap.

This clone occurred many times. The genes are TRBV6-5 and TRBJ2-1, with 7 nucleotides matching TRBD2. V shed 6 bases and J 10 bases; nucleotides not matched to a gene: 9. The CDR3 sequence is 13 residues long. The V gene's germline CDR1 is MNHEY and CDR2 SVGAGI. CDR3 residues: CASRVGLGSEQFF. The CDR3 nucleotides read TGTGCCAGCAGAGTAGGACTAGGGAGCGAGCAGTTCTTC.

This clone was counted ten times or more. The junction shows a germline mismatch at one end, possibly a read error. The DNA of the CDR3 is TGTGCCAGCAGTTCCGCGGGGGGGCAAGGGACCCAGTACTTC. Amino acids: CASSSAGGQGTQYF. The chain couples TRBV6-6 to TRBJ2-5, with 9 bases aligning to TRBD2. The CDR3 runs 14 residues. Per germline, CDR1 MNHNY and CDR2 SVGAGI (reference sequence).

This clone was seen repeatedly, ten times or more. The chain uses TRBV5-6 and TRBJ1-1, with D possibly TRBD1 on 5 matching bases. The CDR3 runs 16 residues. V shed 0 bases and J shed 0 bases, with 12 bases lying between them. Germline CDR1 SGHDT, CDR2 YYEEEE. The CDR3 is CASSLEWGVVNTEAFF. Here the CDR3 DNA reads TGTGCCAGCAGCTTGGAGTGGGGGGTAGTGAACACTGAAGCTTTCTTT.

This clone was counted ten times or more. The chain recombines TRBV18 with TRBJ1-4; D gene ambiguous. V shed 2 bases and J shed 0 bases, with 7 bases lying between them. CDR1 KGHSH and CDR2 LQKENI come from the germline V gene. This CDR3 comprises 15 residues. The CDR3 here is CASSPEGATNEKLFF. DNA of the CDR3: TGTGCCAGCTCACCAGAGGGTGCAACTAATGAAAAACTGTTTTTT.

This clone was recorded many times. CDR3 bases: TGCAGCGTTGAAGAGACAGGTAGAAACACCATATATTTT. Translated, it gives CSVEETGRNTIYF. The chain links TRBV29-1 to TRBJ1-3; the D gene is possibly TRBD1 (6 bases). This CDR3 has 13 residues. CDR1 and CDR2 (germline): SQVTM, ANQGSEA. V was shortened by 0 bases and J by 5 bases, with 8 bases between the two germline ends.

This clone was seen repeatedly, ten times or more. The gene calls are TRBV29-1 and TRBJ1-1; 8 positions agree with TRBD1. The V gene end was trimmed by 7 bases and the J gene end by 4 bases; junction bases not matched to a gene: 8. Germline CDR1 SQVTM, CDR2 ANQGSEA. This CDR3 contains 13 residues. CDR3 amino acids: CSANTGGPTEAFF. As DNA, the CDR3 is TGCAGCGCCAACACAGGGGGACCCACTGAAGCTTTCTTT.

This clone was observed many times. The chain carries TRBV18 and TRBJ1-1; perhaps TRBD1 as D (5 bases). From germline, CDR1 is KGHSH and CDR2 LQKENI. The V gene lost 3 bases and the J gene lost 7 bases, with 15 bases spanning the gap. This CDR3 is built from 14 residues. DNA for the CDR3: TGTGCCAGCTCACCCCGGGGGGGGGATAATGAAGCTTTCTTT. It codes for CASSPRGGDNEAFF. Together with reference TRBV18 and TRBJ1-1, the CDR3 gives the full variable domain: NAGVMQNPRHLVRRRGQEARLRCSPMKGHSHVYWYRQLPEEGLKFMVYLQKENIIDESGMPKERFSAEFPKEGPSILRIQQVVRGDSAAYFCASSPRGGDNEAFFGQGTRLTVV.

This clone was seen many times. The chain is built from TRBV18 and TRBJ1-2, with 8 positions matching TRBD1. The CDR3 length is 18 residues. Trimming cost V 6 bases and J 2 bases; bases outside gene matches: 17. The germline V gene encodes CDR1 KGHSH and CDR2 LQKENI. The CDR3, as DNA: TGTGCCAGCTCGCTCCTTGGACAGGGCTTAACTTCCAACTATGGCTACACCTTC. Amino acid sequence: CASSLLGQGLTSNYGYTF. Full variable domain (outside the CDR3, taken from reference TRBV18 and TRBJ1-2): NAGVMQNPRHLVRRRGQEARLRCSPMKGHSHVYWYRQLPEEGLKFMVYLQKENIIDESGMPKERFSAEFPKEGPSILRIQQVVRGDSAAYFCASSLLGQGLTSNYGYTFGSGTRLTVV.

The sample holds many counts of this clone. The V call is TRBV19, the J call TRBJ2-3; TRBD2 aligns across 7 bases. Germline loops: CDR1 LNHDA, CDR2 SQIVND (reference sequence). The V and J ends lost 3 bases and 0 bases, in that order; junction bases with no gene match: 6. The CDR3 extends over 16 amino acids. CDR3: CASSIGPSGSTDTQYF. CDR3 nucleotides: TGTGCCAGTAGTATCGGCCCTAGCGGTAGCACAGATACGCAGTATTTT. Complete variable domain (other parts from reference TRBV19 and TRBJ2-3): DGGITQSPKYLFRKEGQNVTLSCEQNLNHDAMYWYRQDPGQGLRLIYYSQIVNDFQKGDIAEGYSVSREKKESFPLTVTSAQKNPTAFYLCASSIGPSGSTDTQYFGPGTRLTVL.

Many counts were recorded for this clone. The V and J genes are TRBV6-1 and TRBJ1-1, with 7 bases identical to TRBD1. The CDR3 spans 12 residues. After removal of 7 bases from V and 10 bases from J, the junction contained 9 bases not matched to a gene. Germline V gives CDR1 MNHNS, CDR2 SASEGT. The DNA for the CDR3 is TGTGCCAGCACCCCAACCGGGACAGTAGCTTTCTTT. Protein sequence: CASTPTGTVAFF.

This clone was seen ten or more times. The CDR3 loop reads CASSLGQGGRVFYEQYF. The CDR3, as DNA: TGTGCCAGCAGCTTAGGTCAAGGCGGGAGAGTATTTTACGAGCAGTACTTC. V usage is TRBV7-2 and J usage is TRBJ2-7; TRBD2 agrees at 7 bases. Germline V gene sequence: CDR1 SGHTA, CDR2 FQGNSA. The length of the CDR3 is 17 residues. The junction had 13 bases not matched to a gene; V was cut back by 1 base and J by 4 bases.

This clone has ten or more counts. This chain joins TRBV6-6 and TRBJ2-7, with D maybe TRBD2 (6 bases). The CDR3 has 13 amino acids. V lost 5 bases to trimming and J lost 5 bases, with 13 bases between them. In germline, CDR1 is MNHNY, CDR2 SVGAGI (reference sequence). Here the CDR3 DNA reads TGTGCCAGCAGTGGCGGAGGGTCCCACGAGCAGTACTTC. Encoded protein: CASSGGGSHEQYF.

The table lists this clone with many counts. The V and J genes are TRBV7-2 and TRBJ2-3, with a tentative D call TRBD1 (6 bases). CDR3 size: 15 residues. Trimming pared 5 bases from V and 0 bases from J, leaving 12 bases between. Germline lookup yields CDR1 SGHTA and CDR2 FQGNSA. CDR3 DNA sequence: TGTGCCAGCAGCCCCCGGGACACTAGCACAGATACGCAGTATTTT. It codes for CASSPRDTSTDTQYF.

This clone was counted ten times or more. The chain has TRBV21-1 and TRBJ1-1; TRBD1 reflects the table's D call only, with no check against the DNA. TRBV21-1 is tagged as a pseudogene. The CDR3 has 12 amino acids. This CDR3 reads CASSTPGTEAFF. The CDR3 nucleotides read TGTGCCAGCAGCACGCCAGGCACTGAAGCTTTCTTT.

This clone was counted many times. The chain combines TRBV9 with TRBJ2-7; D is unclear. V was pared by 0 bases and J by 5 bases, with 9 bases between. The CDR3 is made up of 13 amino acids. Germline-derived CDR1 and CDR2 are SGDLS and YYNGEE. CDR3 region: CASSVDASHEQYF. The CDR3 bases are TGTGCCAGCAGCGTAGACGCAAGCCACGAGCAGTACTTC. Full variable domain (remainder filled in from reference TRBV9 and TRBJ2-7): DSGVTQTPKHLITATGQRVTLRCSPRSGDLSVYWYQQSLDQGLQFLIQYYNGEERAKGNILERFSAQQFPDLHSELNLSSLELGDSALYFCASSVDASHEQYFGPGTRLTVT.

Ten or more counts support this clone. This chain uses TRBV30 with TRBJ1-6; tentative D call: TRBD1 (5 bases). Germline loops: CDR1 GTSNPN, CDR2 SVGIG (reference sequence). The CDR3 has 15 amino acids. Trimming left V 7 bases short and J 0 bases short, with 13 bases between. CDR3 sequence (DNA): TGTGCCTACACGCCGGGGGGCTCCTATAATTCACCCCTCCACTTT. This codes for CAYTPGGSYNSPLHF.

This clone was counted at least ten times. The chain couples TRBV7-2 to TRBJ2-7, with 7 bases aligning to TRBD1. The germline CDR1 and CDR2 sequences are SGHTA and FQGNSA. The CDR3 contains 15 residues. With 3 bases clipped from V and 3 bases from J, the junction kept 8 bases outside the gene matches. In DNA form, the CDR3 reads TGTGCCAGCAGCTTTGCGGCGCCAGGGGGCTACGAGCAGTACTTC. Residues: CASSFAAPGGYEQYF.

In this sample, this clone turned up many times. This chain connects TRBV5-1 to TRBJ1-4; D is possibly TRBD1 (5 bases). The ends were cut back, 0 bases at V and 13 bases at J, with 10 bases in the middle. The germline V gene has CDR1 SGHRS and CDR2 YFSETQ. The CDR3 runs 12 residues. The CDR3 reads CASSLDFRVLFF. As DNA, the CDR3 is TGCGCCAGCAGCTTGGATTTCAGGGTACTGTTTTTT. Full variable domain (rest looked up from reference TRBV5-1 and TRBJ1-4): KAGVTQTPRYLIKTRGQQVTLSCSPISGHRSVSWYQQTPGQGLQFLFEYFSETQRNKGNFPGRFSGRQFSNSRSEMNVSTLELGDSALYLCASSLDFRVLFFGSGTQLSVL.

This clone occurred a few times. A clone one base away is much larger, so this may be a read error. Different DNA sequences within this sample yield the same CDR3. The J gene is TRBJ2-5, the V gene TRBV11-2, with D possibly TRBD1 on 7 matching bases. Per the germline V gene, CDR1 is SGHAT and CDR2 is FQNNGV. CDR3 length: 17 residues. CDR3 nucleotide sequence: TGCGCCAGCAGCTTAGGGGGTCAGGGGGAACACGGGAGGACCCAGTACTTC. Amino acid sequence: CASSLGGQGEHGRTQYF.